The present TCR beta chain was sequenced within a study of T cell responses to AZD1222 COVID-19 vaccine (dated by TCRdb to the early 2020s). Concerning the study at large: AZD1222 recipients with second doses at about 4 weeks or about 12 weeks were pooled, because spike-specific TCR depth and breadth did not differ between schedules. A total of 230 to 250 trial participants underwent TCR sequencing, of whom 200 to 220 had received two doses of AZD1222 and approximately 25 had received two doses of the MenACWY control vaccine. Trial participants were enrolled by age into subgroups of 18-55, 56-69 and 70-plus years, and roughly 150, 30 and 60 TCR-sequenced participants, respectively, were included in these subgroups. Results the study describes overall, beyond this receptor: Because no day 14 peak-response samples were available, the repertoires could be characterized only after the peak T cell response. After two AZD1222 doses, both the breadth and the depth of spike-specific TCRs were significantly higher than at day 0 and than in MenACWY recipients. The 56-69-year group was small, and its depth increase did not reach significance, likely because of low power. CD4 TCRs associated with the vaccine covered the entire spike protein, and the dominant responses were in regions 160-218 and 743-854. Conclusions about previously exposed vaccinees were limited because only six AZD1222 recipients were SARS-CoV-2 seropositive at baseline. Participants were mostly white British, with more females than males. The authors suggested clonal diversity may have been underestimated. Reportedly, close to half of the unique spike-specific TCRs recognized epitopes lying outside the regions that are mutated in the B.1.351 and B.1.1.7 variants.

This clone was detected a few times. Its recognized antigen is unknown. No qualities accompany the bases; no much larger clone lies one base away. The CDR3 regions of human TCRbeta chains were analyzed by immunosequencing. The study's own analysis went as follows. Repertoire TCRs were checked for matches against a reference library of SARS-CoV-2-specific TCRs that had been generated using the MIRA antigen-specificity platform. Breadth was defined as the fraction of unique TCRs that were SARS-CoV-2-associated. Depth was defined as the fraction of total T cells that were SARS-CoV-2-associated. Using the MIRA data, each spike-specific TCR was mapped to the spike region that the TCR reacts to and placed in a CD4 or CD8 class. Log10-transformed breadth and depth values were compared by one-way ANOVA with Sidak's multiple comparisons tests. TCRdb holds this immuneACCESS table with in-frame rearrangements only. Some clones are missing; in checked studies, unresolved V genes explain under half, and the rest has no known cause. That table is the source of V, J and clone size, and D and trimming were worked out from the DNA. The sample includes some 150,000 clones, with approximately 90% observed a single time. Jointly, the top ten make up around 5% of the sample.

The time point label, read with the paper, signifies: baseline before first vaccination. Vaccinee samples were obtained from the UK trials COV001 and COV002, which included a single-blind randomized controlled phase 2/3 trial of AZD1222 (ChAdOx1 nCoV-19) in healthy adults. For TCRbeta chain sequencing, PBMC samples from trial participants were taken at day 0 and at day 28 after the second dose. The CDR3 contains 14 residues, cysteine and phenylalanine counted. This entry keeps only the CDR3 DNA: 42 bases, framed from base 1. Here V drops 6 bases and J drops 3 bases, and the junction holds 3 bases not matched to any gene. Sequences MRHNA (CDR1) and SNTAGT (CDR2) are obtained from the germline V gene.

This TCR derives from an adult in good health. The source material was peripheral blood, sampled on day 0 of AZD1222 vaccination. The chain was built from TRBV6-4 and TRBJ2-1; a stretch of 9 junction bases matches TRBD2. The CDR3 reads CASSVLAGYNEQFF. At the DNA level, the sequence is TGTGCCAGCAGCGTACTAGCGGGCTACAATGAGCAGTTCTTC.